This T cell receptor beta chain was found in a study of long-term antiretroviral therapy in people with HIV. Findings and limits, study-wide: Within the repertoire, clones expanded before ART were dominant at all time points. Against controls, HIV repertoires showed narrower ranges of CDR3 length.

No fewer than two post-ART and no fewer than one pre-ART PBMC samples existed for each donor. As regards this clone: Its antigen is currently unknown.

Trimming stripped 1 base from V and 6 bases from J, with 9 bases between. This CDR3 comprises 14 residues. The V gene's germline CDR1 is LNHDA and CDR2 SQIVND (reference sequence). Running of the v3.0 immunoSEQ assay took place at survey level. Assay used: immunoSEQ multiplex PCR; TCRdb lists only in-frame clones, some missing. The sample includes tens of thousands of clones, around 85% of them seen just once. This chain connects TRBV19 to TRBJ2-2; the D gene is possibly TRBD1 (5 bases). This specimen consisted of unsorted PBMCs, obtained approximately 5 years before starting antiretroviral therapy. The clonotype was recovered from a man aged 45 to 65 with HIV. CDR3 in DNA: TGTGCCAGTAGTATAGGGGGCTTCTCCGGGGAGCTGTTTTTT. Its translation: CASSIGGFSGELFF.